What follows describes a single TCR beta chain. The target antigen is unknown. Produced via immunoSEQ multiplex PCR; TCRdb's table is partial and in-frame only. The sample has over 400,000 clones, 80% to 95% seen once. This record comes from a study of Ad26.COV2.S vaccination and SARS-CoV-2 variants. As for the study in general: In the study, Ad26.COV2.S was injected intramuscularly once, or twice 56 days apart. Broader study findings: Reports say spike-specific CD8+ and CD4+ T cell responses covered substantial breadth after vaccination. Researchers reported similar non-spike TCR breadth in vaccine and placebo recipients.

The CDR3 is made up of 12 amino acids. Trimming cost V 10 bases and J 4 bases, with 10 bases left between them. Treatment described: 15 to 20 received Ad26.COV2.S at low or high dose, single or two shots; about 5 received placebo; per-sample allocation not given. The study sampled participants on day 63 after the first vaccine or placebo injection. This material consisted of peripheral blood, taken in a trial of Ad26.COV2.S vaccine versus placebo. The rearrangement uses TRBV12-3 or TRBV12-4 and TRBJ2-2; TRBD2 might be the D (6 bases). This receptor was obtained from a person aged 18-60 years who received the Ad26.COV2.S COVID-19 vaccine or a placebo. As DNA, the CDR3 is TGTGCCACTCGGAGGGTCACCGGGGAGCTGTTTTTT. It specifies CATRRVTGELFF.